The TCR beta chain under discussion was sequenced for a study of control samples from healthy donors and cancer patients. The repertoire was sequenced with immunoSEQ multiplex PCR; TCRdb's copy has only in-frame clones and lacks some. Of about 130,000 clones listed, about nine tenths were seen once; the top ten hold 5.5%. Material for sequencing was blood. This sequence originates from a man aged 18 to 30 in good health.

CDR3 in amino acids: CSVHPGTEAFF. The CDR3 nucleotides are TGCAGCGTTCACCCGGGCACTGAAGCTTTCTTT. The gene calls are TRBV29-1 and TRBJ1-1; no clear D. With 5 bases removed from V and 4 bases from J, the gap between germline ends came to 8 bases. Germline CDR1 and CDR2: SQVTM and ANQGSEA. This CDR3 contains 11 residues.